This T cell receptor beta chain appears in the sequencing data of a study of cytomegalovirus exposure and HLA in healthy donors. Study conclusions and caveats: The study put about 180 TCR beta chains on its list as cytomegalovirus-associated.

The study ran its PCR with 60 Vbeta and 13 Jbeta primers. Here immunoSEQ multiplex PCR was the method, and the copy in TCRdb shows in-frame clones only, minus some. The sample carries under 200,000 clones, roughly 77% recorded once. A note on this clone: Antigen specificity is unknown.

The TCR comes from a woman between 35 and 50 years old in good health and CMV-seropositive. Sequencing was carried out using PBMCs.

The CDR3 sequence is CASSPLPLTSGSDTQYF. The CDR3 DNA reads TGTGCCAGCAGCCCTCTACCTTTAACTAGCGGTTCAGATACGCAGTATTTT. The chain carries TRBV9 and TRBJ2-3; 8 bases agree with TRBD2. CDR3 size: 17 residues. CDR1 and CDR2 from the germline V gene are SGDLS and YYNGEE. Losses at the gene ends were 4 bases for V and 4 bases for J; bases not matched to a gene: 14.